This TCR beta chain was obtained from a study of T cell repertoires in cytomegalovirus infection. For the study at large: Indications of both CMV infection and matching HLA type were provided by public TCR beta signatures.

TCRdb recomputed calls from the reads with MiXCR, one row per CDR3 protein. The table lists approximately 400,000 distinct CDR3 sequences, roughly 31% of them singletons. This clonotype was picked up a small number of times. Its antigen is unidentified. Study observations and caveats: The study identified carriers of CMV plus the relevant HLA from cumulative public TCR beta family frequency. It was HLA-C-restricted CMV-specific TCR beta clonotypes that dominated the response ex vivo.

Sequencing used PBMCs. This TCR derives from a human donor in good health (CMV status not recorded). Some clones in this sample may be carry-over from other donors' samples.

CDR3 amino acids: CASSLIARTAGNTIYF. CDR3 DNA: TGTGCCAGCAGCTTAATTGCCAGGACAGCTGGAAACACCATATATTTT. The chain is built from TRBV7-2 and TRBJ1-3; maybe TRBD1 (6 bases). This CDR3 spans 16 amino acids. CDR1 SGHTA and CDR2 FQGNSA come from the germline V gene. Trimming removed 2 bases from V and 2 bases from J, with 13 bases in between.